The source of this TCR beta chain is a study of T-cell memory formation after mild COVID-19. Constant-segment primers served in 5'RACE that generated TCR alpha and TCR beta cDNA libraries bearing sample barcodes and UMIs. TCRdb re-called the 5' RACE reads with MiXCR, one entry per CDR3 protein. This sample has a few hundred thousand distinct CDR3 sequences, with 14% found just once. About this clonotype: As yet, its antigen is unknown.

General study findings and limits: Certain responding clones were present in pre-infection memory, suggesting participation of cross-reactive memory.

The CDR3 length is 15 residues. Unmatched junction bases numbered 3, after V lost 4 bases and J lost 0 bases. CDR1 and CDR2 from the germline V gene are MNHEY and SVGAGI. The clonotype comes from a man between 18 and 29 years old who had mild COVID-19 (a few samples of this study predate the infection). Cell type and time point are not known. The chain combines TRBV6-5 with TRBJ2-1; 7 bases align to TRBD1. Sequenced sample: PBMCs or a T cell subset sorted from them (not recorded which). This chain's CDR3 is CASSWGQSSYNEQFF. The DNA of the CDR3 is TGTGCCAGCAGTTGGGGACAGAGCTCCTACAATGAGCAGTTCTTC.